Detailed here is one T cell receptor (beta chain). In the study's own analysis: Reference gene primer amplification in the assay estimated nucleated cell counts. The method was immunoSEQ multiplex PCR; TCRdb's version includes in-frame clones alone and lacks a portion of them. Clone size and V and J calls were adopted from that table, with D and trimming inferred from the DNA. The table includes 55,000 to 70,000 clones, about 80% detected once. Trimming removed 1 base at V and 6 bases at J, with 14 bases between. This CDR3 is 15 amino acids long. Germline lookup yields CDR1 SEHNR and CDR2 FQNEAQ (reference sequence). The data stem from a study of blood T cell repertoires in COVID-19. Overall study: Sites across the United States, Italy and Spain contributed samples from acute and convalescent COVID-19. PBMCs, B-cell-depleted T cells, or T cells were the source of the cDNA or gDNA that made up the material.

The TCR comes from a human donor in a cohort sampled during active COVID-19. V is TRBV7-9 and J is TRBJ2-3, with unresolved D. The sequenced sample consisted of peripheral blood. Here the CDR3 reads CASSLGLVEFDTQYF. DNA for the CDR3: TGTGCCAGCAGCTTAGGGCTAGTCGAATTCGATACGCAGTATTTT.